The subject of this entry is one TCR beta chain. Its target is unknown. Each subset's genomic DNA was split evenly across several immunoSEQ plates. Assay used: immunoSEQ multiplex PCR; TCRdb lists only in-frame clones, some missing. The repertoire holds approximately 530,000 clones, with 95% to 97% as singletons. From germline, CDR1 is SGHRS and CDR2 YFSETQ. Trimming left V 4 bases short and J 0 bases short, with 18 bases between. This CDR3 region has 17 residues. The entry originates in a study of shared clonotypes between healthy human individuals. Overall study results and limits: Clonotypes which were not shared had lower generation probabilities than clonotypes that all four donors shared. Despite large depth, sorted-subset datasets appeared incompletely sequenced.

The chain employs TRBV5-1 and TRBJ2-3; D may be TRBD2 (6 bases). Sequenced input: naive CD4+ T cells sorted from blood. Subset specified: CD45RA+ positively selected. The clonotype was recovered from a woman in her 30s in good health. The CDR3 protein is CASSRAVGTVSTDTQYF. CDR3 nucleotide sequence: TGCGCCAGCAGCCGGGCGGTGGGGACTGTCAGCACAGATACGCAGTATTTT.